The 24 T cell receptor beta chains below come from one sample, sequenced in a study of PD-1 blockade in classical Hodgkin lymphoma. Time point here: cycle 4 day 1 (C4D1), after 5 to 7 weeks of nivolumab. Each of the patients experienced relapse following autologous stem cell transplantation, and their brentuximab vedotin exposure differed. Assay: immunoSEQ multiplex PCR; the TCRdb copy retains only in-frame clones and omits some. This sample has fewer than 95,000 clones, with under 85% found just once. The specimen comprised peripheral blood mononuclear cells (PBMCs), sampled before the fourth cycle of nivolumab. The receptor source for this set is a human donor with classical Hodgkin lymphoma.

This clone was counted only a few times. J is TRBJ1-5 and V is TRBV4-3, with no clear D. Germline CDR1 LGHNA, CDR2 YSLEER. The V and J ends lost 1 base and 0 bases respectively, with 13 bases between them. The CDR3 extends over 17 amino acids. CDR3 protein: CASSQVRGSHSNQPQHF. Here the CDR3 DNA reads TGCGCCAGCAGCCAAGTGAGAGGGTCGCATAGCAATCAGCCCCAGCATTTT.

The chain links TRBV28 to TRBJ2-7; D is perhaps TRBD2 (6 bases). The germline V and J ends were trimmed by 3 bases and 2 bases, with 8 bases remaining between them. The CDR3 extends over 13 amino acids. Germline V lookup: CDR1 MDHEN, CDR2 SYDVKM. The chain's CDR3 is CASSLASAYEQYF. The DNA for the CDR3 is TGTGCCAGCAGTTTGGCTAGCGCCTACGAGCAGTACTTC.

This clone appeared a few times. The chain uses TRBV7-8 and TRBJ2-5; the D is unclear. Trimming shortened V by 5 bases and J by 0 bases, and 13 bases separated the two germline ends. The CDR3 consists of 15 residues. Germline-derived CDR1 and CDR2 are SGHVS and FQNEAQ. In DNA form, the CDR3 reads TGTGCCAGCAGCCGTGGACGGTCGTACCAAGAGACCCAGTACTTC. It specifies CASSRGRSYQETQYF.

The chain combines TRBV9 with TRBJ2-3; D is ambiguous. The CDR3 contains 12 residues. Germline V gene lookup returns CDR1 SGDLS and CDR2 YYNGEE. V was clipped by 3 bases and J by 1 base, with 3 bases between them. The CDR3 loop reads CASSARTDTQYF. CDR3 in DNA: TGTGCCAGCAGCGCCCGCACAGATACGCAGTATTTT.

This clone has only a few counts. The V call is TRBV19, the J call TRBJ2-7; D is unclear. In germline, CDR1 is LNHDA, CDR2 SQIVND (reference sequence). V was trimmed by 3 bases and J by 2 bases, leaving 8 bases between them. This CDR3 region has 13 residues. The CDR3 loop is CASSMGGPYEQYF. DNA of the CDR3: TGTGCCAGTAGTATGGGCGGACCCTACGAGCAGTACTTC. The whole variable domain, remainder taken from reference TRBV19 and TRBJ2-7, is DGGITQSPKYLFRKEGQNVTLSCEQNLNHDAMYWYRQDPGQGLRLIYYSQIVNDFQKGDIAEGYSVSREKKESFPLTVTSAQKNPTAFYLCASSMGGPYEQYFGPGTRLTVT.

The rearrangement joins TRBV7-2 to TRBJ1-1; 8 bases match TRBD1. Losses at the gene ends were 7 bases for V and 1 base for J; bases not matched to a gene: 5. CDR1 SGHTA and CDR2 FQGNSA come from the germline V gene. CDR3 length: 14 residues. CDR3 residues: CASIQGAGNTEAFF. The CDR3 DNA is TGTGCCAGCATCCAGGGGGCAGGGAACACTGAAGCTTTCTTT. The full variable domain, its missing parts supplied by reference TRBV7-2 and TRBJ1-1, is GAGVSQSPSNKVTEKGKDVELRCDPISGHTALYWYRQSLGQGLEFLIYFQGNSAPDKSGLPSDRFSAERTGGSVSTLTIQRTQQEDSAVYLCASIQGAGNTEAFFGQGTRLTVV.

The chain links TRBV4-2 to TRBJ1-1, with TRBD1 identical over 11 bases. V gave up 4 bases and J gave up 4 bases; unmatched junction bases: 8. From germline, CDR1 is LGHNA and CDR2 YNFKEQ. The CDR3 is 16 residues long. Written as DNA, the CDR3 is TGTGCCAGCAGCCCCGGACAGGGGGCTACTGGCACTGAAGCTTTCTTT. As protein: CASSPGQGATGTEAFF.

V and J are TRBV28 and TRBJ2-5; TRBD1 might be the D (6 bases). Germline lookup yields CDR1 MDHEN and CDR2 SYDVKM. The length of the CDR3 is 14 residues. V was shortened by 5 bases and J by 2 bases, with 12 bases between the two germline ends. The CDR3 region has the DNA TGTGCCAGCAGTCCGGGACAAGATCAAGAGACCCAGTACTTC. Its translation is CASSPGQDQETQYF.

The genes are TRBV5-4 and TRBJ1-1; tentative D call: TRBD1 (5 bases). This CDR3 has 14 amino acids. Trimming removed 3 bases at V and 5 bases at J, with 14 bases between. Germline values: CDR1 SGHNT, CDR2 YYREEE (reference sequence). CDR3 residues: CASSSYPGSTEAFF. The DNA of the CDR3 is TGTGCCAGCAGCTCCTACCCAGGGAGTACTGAAGCTTTCTTT. The variable domain in full, completed from reference TRBV5-4 and TRBJ1-1, reads ETGVTQSPTHLIKTRGQQVTLRCSSQSGHNTVSWYQQALGQGPQFIFQYYREEENGRGNFPPRFSGLQFPNYSSELNVNALELDDSALYLCASSSYPGSTEAFFGQGTRLTVV.

The rearrangement joins TRBV27 to TRBJ2-1, with TRBD2 matching over 12 bases. CDR1 is MNHEY, CDR2 SMNVEV, per germline (reference sequence). This CDR3 has 17 residues. Trimming removed 5 bases from V and 9 bases from J; junction bases left unmatched: 14. The CDR3 nucleotides read TGTGCCAGCAGTCCAGGGGCTAGCGGGAGGGCCTCTGTTGAGCAGTTCTTC. Amino acid sequence: CASSPGASGRASVEQFF.

The genes are TRBV5-1 and TRBJ1-1; D may be TRBD1 (5 bases). This CDR3 contains 15 residues. CDR1 is SGHRS, CDR2 YFSETQ, per germline. Trimming shortened V by 4 bases and J by 4 bases, and 17 bases separated the two germline ends. The CDR3 sequence is CASSGRTGVGTEAFF. As DNA, the CDR3 is TGCGCCAGCAGCGGGAGGACGGGGGTAGGCACTGAAGCTTTCTTT.

This chain joins TRBV5-1 and TRBJ2-3; 9 bases align to TRBD2. Germline values: CDR1 SGHRS, CDR2 YFSETQ. This CDR3 has 14 residues. After removal of 4 bases from V and 6 bases from J, the junction contained 6 bases not matched to a gene. The CDR3 loop reads CASSPGLAGDTQYF. The CDR3 DNA sequence: TGCGCCAGCAGCCCGGGACTAGCAGGTGATACGCAGTATTTT.

The genes are TRBV5-1 and TRBJ1-4; 7 bases agree with TRBD1. Trimming cost V 4 bases and J 7 bases; bases outside gene matches: 7. This CDR3 region has 14 residues. CDR1 and CDR2 (germline): SGHRS, YFSETQ. CDR3 protein: CASSPTGKGEKLFF. In DNA, the CDR3 is TGCGCCAGCAGCCCGACAGGGAAGGGTGAAAAACTGTTTTTT.

The chain is built from TRBV7-2 and TRBJ2-3; TRBD2 matches 7 bases. Losses at the gene ends were 6 bases for V and 0 bases for J; bases not matched to a gene: 3. Germline CDR1 is SGHTA and CDR2 is FQGNSA. The CDR3 consists of 14 residues. CDR3 DNA sequence: TGTGCCAGCAGGCTAGCGGCTAGCACAGATACGCAGTATTTT. Protein: CASRLAASTDTQYF.

The V call is TRBV30, the J call TRBJ2-3; D is unclear. CDR1 is GTSNPN and CDR2 is SVGIG in the germline V gene (reference sequence). V was cut by 5 bases and J by 5 bases, with 8 bases left in between. The CDR3 is 11 amino acids. CDR3: CAWGSLDTQYF. The CDR3 nucleotides read TGTGCCTGGGGTTCCTTAGATACGCAGTATTTT.

The rearrangement joins TRBV10-3 to TRBJ2-1; 8 positions match TRBD2. The junction had 7 bases not matched to a gene; V was cut back by 5 bases and J by 4 bases. The CDR3 runs to 15 residues. Per the germline V gene, CDR1 is ENHRY and CDR2 is SYGVKD. The CDR3 DNA follows: TGTGCCATCAGTTGGGCTAGCGGGTCTTACAATGAGCAGTTCTTC. It is translated as CAISWASGSYNEQFF.

The chain recombines TRBV7-9 with TRBJ2-1; 10 nucleotides align to TRBD2. This CDR3 spans 15 amino acids. The J segment lost 3 bases and the V segment lost 10 bases, leaving 9 bases of the junction unmatched. Germline CDR1 and CDR2: SEHNR and FQNEAQ (reference sequence). The DNA of the CDR3 is TGTGCCACCCTGCACAGCGGGAGGGTCTACAATGAGCAGTTCTTC. Its protein product is CATLHSGRVYNEQFF.

The chain combines TRBV19 with TRBJ2-7; 8 bases fit TRBD1. The trim removed 3 bases at V and 5 bases at J, leaving 3 bases unmatched. The CDR3 is 13 amino acids. Germline lookup yields CDR1 LNHDA and CDR2 SQIVND (reference sequence). The CDR3 region has the DNA TGTGCCAGTAGTATGGGACAGGTTGACGAGCAGTACTTC. It yields the protein CASSMGQVDEQYF.

The chain is built from TRBV6-5 and TRBJ2-3; the D call may be TRBD1 or TRBD2 (6 bases each). Germline assignment: CDR1 MNHEY and CDR2 SVGAGI. V was cut by 11 bases and J by 1 base, with 13 bases left in between. The CDR3 runs 13 residues. The CDR3 is CAGGLPGTDTQYF. The CDR3, as DNA: TGTGCCGGGGGGCTACCGGGCACAGATACGCAGTATTTT.

The chain links TRBV10-3 to TRBJ2-7; D unclear. This CDR3 contains 13 residues. V was cut by 4 bases and J by 2 bases, with 9 bases left in between. Germline-derived CDR1 and CDR2 are ENHRY and SYGVKD. The DNA of the CDR3 is TGTGCCATCAGTGGCAGAGGAACCTACGAGCAGTACTTC. Its protein is CAISGRGTYEQYF.

The chain joins TRBV10-1 to TRBJ2-2; D may be TRBD1 (6 bases). The CDR3 is made up of 15 amino acids. V dropped 3 bases and J dropped 4 bases, with 12 bases sitting between them. Germline CDR1 is WNHNN and CDR2 is SYGVQD (reference sequence). CDR3 nucleotides: TGCGCCAGCAGTGAACAGGGTTTAGGCACCGGGGAGCTGTTTTTT. Translation gives CASSEQGLGTGELFF.

The chain employs TRBV18 and TRBJ2-7, with TRBD2 identical over 10 bases. The CDR3 length is 15 residues. From germline, CDR1 is KGHSH and CDR2 LQKENI. The J segment lost 7 bases and the V segment lost 1 base, leaving 7 bases of the junction unmatched. DNA for the CDR3: TGTGCCAGCTCACCACAAAGCGGGAGGGCCGGGGAGCAGTACTTC. Protein product: CASSPQSGRAGEQYF.

This clone showed up just a few times. The rearrangement links TRBV9 to TRBJ1-3; D gene ambiguous. Looked up from germline, CDR1 is SGDLS and CDR2 is YYNGEE. The CDR3 is made up of 18 amino acids. Trimming pared 4 bases from V and 0 bases from J, leaving 20 bases between. The CDR3 loop reads CASSPELLGTFSGNTIYF. CDR3 coding DNA: TGTGCCAGCAGCCCAGAACTTCTGGGCACCTTCTCTGGAAACACCATATATTTT. Looking up the rest from reference TRBV9 and TRBJ1-3 gives the full variable domain: DSGVTQTPKHLITATGQRVTLRCSPRSGDLSVYWYQQSLDQGLQFLIQYYNGEERAKGNILERFSAQQFPDLHSELNLSSLELGDSALYFCASSPELLGTFSGNTIYFGEGSWLTVV.

The chain joins TRBV19 to TRBJ2-7, with D possibly TRBD2 on 7 matching bases. CDR3 length: 15 amino acids. Germline V lookup: CDR1 LNHDA, CDR2 SQIVND (reference sequence). V dropped 9 bases and J dropped 3 bases, with 21 bases sitting between them. DNA for the CDR3: TGTGCCAGGCCTTCGAGGGGGGGAGGTGGCTACGAGCAGTACTTC. This sequence encodes CARPSRGGGGYEQYF.